The clone carrying this T cell receptor beta chain was picked up a small number of times. Its antigen is not identified. The record originates from a study of T cell repertoires in cytomegalovirus infection. In the study overall: Public signatures in TCR beta pointed to CMV infection and matching HLA type. Study-wide findings and caveats: CMV-specific HLA-C-restricted TCR beta clonotypes dominated the ex vivo response. There were carriers of CMV plus the relevant HLA, and cumulative public TCR beta family frequency identified them.

Using its own MiXCR run on the reads, TCRdb lists one record per CDR3 protein. The table lists under 350,000 distinct CDR3 sequences, more than 8% of them singletons. The CDR3 has 15 residues. Germline V gives CDR1 DFQATT, CDR2 SNEGSKA (reference sequence). V lost 5 bases to trimming and J lost 4 bases; unmatched junction nucleotides: 13. The chain couples TRBV20-1 to TRBJ2-7, with 8 bases fitting TRBD1. The sequence was collected from a human donor in good health (CMV status not recorded). Some clones in this sample may be carry-over from other donors' samples. The sequenced sample consisted of PBMCs. CDR3 in DNA: TGCAGTGCTCGCCAGGGGACAGGTCTTGGGTACGAGCAGTACTTC. It yields the protein CSARQGTGLGYEQYF.